A selection of T cell receptor beta chains follows, all from one sample in a study of OX40 agonist ivuxolimab in advanced cancers. Clones were read by immunoSEQ multiplex PCR, and TCRdb kept only the in-frame ones, dropping some. The data show roughly 92,000 clones, roughly 89% seen once. Sequenced here: CD4+ or CD8+ T cells sorted from blood, sampled in a trial of the OX40 agonist ivuxolimab. These receptors came from an adult with an advanced solid tumor such as melanoma, head and neck, liver or kidney cancer. Both conserved end residues are part of each CDR3. A D gene is named only where the DNA matches it firmly. Size values are once, few and many counts, or a class for expanded clones, and some rows have none.

CASSLEAGADTQYF	TGCGCCAGCAGCTTGGAGGCGGGAGCAGATACGCAGTATTTT	TRBJ2-3	TRBD2	TRBV5-1	-
CASSQGGRRVRETQYF	TGTGCCAGCAGCCAAGGGGGGCGGCGCGTGCGAGAGACCCAGTACTTC	TRBJ2-5	-	TRBV14	-
CASSPPGLAGVDTQYF	TGTGCCAGCTCACCACCGGGACTAGCGGGAGTAGATACGCAGTATTTT	TRBJ2-3	TRBD2	TRBV18	-
CAWSVSRTWQYF	TGTGCCTGGAGTGTATCCCGAACGTGGCAGTACTTC	TRBJ2-7	-	TRBV30	-
CATSRDPRDAGELFF	TGTGCCACCAGCAGAGACCCGAGGGACGCTGGGGAGCTGTTTTTT	TRBJ2-2	-	TRBV15	-
CASSDSGLTNYGYTF	TGTGCCAGCAGTGACTCGGGGCTTACCAACTATGGCTACACCTTC	TRBJ1-2	-	TRBV6-4	few
CASSVVPSGRENTGELFF	TGTGCCAGCAGCGTAGTTCCTAGCGGGAGAGAGAACACCGGGGAGCTGTTTTTT	TRBJ2-2	TRBD2	TRBV9	-
CASSTPSGSGELFF	TGTGCCAGCAGCACACCTTCTGGGTCCGGGGAGCTGTTTTTT	TRBJ2-2	-	TRBV9	-
CASSLSGSLNQPQHF	TGCGCCAGCAGCTTGTCTGGGAGTCTCAATCAGCCCCAGCATTTT	TRBJ1-5	-	TRBV5-1	-
CAWSVQGGNQPQHF	TGTGCCTGGAGTGTACAAGGGGGGAATCAGCCCCAGCATTTT	TRBJ1-5	-	TRBV30	-
CASSIGNSGRPQETQYF	TGTGCCAGTAGTATTGGTAATAGCGGGAGGCCCCAAGAGACCCAGTACTTC	TRBJ2-5	TRBD2	TRBV19	-
CASSLVNSPLHF	TGTGCCAGCAGCTTAGTCAATTCACCCCTCCACTTT	TRBJ1-6	-	TRBV7-9	-
CASSLKDSYHEKLFF	TGTGCCAGCAGCTTAAAGGACAGTTACCATGAAAAACTGTTTTTT	TRBJ1-4	-	TRBV11-2	-
CASSLGTANTETQYF	TGTGCCAGCAGCTTAGGGACAGCGAATACAGAGACCCAGTACTTC	TRBJ2-5	-	TRBV7-9	-
CASSLEFSRETQYF	TGCGCCAGCAGCTTGGAGTTCAGTCGAGAGACCCAGTACTTC	TRBJ2-5	-	TRBV5-1	-
CASSIDEGTQYF	TGTGCCAGTAGTATAGACGAAGGGACCCAGTACTTC	TRBJ2-5	-	TRBV19	-
CASSRTGPGELFF	TGTGCCAGCAGCCGCACAGGGCCCGGGGAGCTGTTTTTT	TRBJ2-2	-	TRBV4-2	-
CASSELRDRGSFLYGYTF	TGTGCCAGCAGTGAACTGAGGGACAGGGGATCCTTCTTATATGGCTACACCTTC	TRBJ1-2	TRBD1	TRBV2	-
CASYRDRGSNQPQHF	TGTGCCAGCTACAGGGACAGGGGGAGCAATCAGCCCCAGCATTTT	TRBJ1-5	TRBD1	TRBV6-1	-
CASSPWARRDTGELFF	TGTGCCAGCAGCCCCTGGGCGCGCCGTGACACCGGGGAGCTGTTTTTT	TRBJ2-2	-	TRBV7-2	-
CASSTQGDTQYF	TGTGCCAGCAGCACCCAGGGAGATACGCAGTATTTT	TRBJ2-3	-	TRBV9	-
CASSSGQARGYTF	TGTGCCAGTAGTTCGGGGCAGGCGCGTGGCTACACCTTC	TRBJ1-2	-	TRBV19	-
CASSSGGTEAFF	TGTGCCAGCAGCTCAGGGGGCACTGAAGCTTTCTTT	TRBJ1-1	TRBD1	TRBV7-3	-
CATSSTVREQYF	TGTGCCACCAGCTCGACGGTGAGGGAACAGTACTTC	TRBJ2-7	-	TRBV15	-
CASSPRRDRGGDEQFF	TGTGCCAGTAGTCCCCGACGGGACAGGGGCGGCGATGAGCAGTTCTTC	TRBJ2-1	TRBD1	TRBV19	once
CASSLAGGRGDTQYF	TGTGCCAGCAGCTTGGCCGGGGGCAGGGGGGATACGCAGTATTTT	TRBJ2-3	-	TRBV5-4	-
CASSTDADTQYF	TGTGCCAGCAGCACTGACGCAGATACGCAGTATTTT	TRBJ2-3	-	TRBV11-3	-
CASSLREIREKLFF	TGTGCCAGCAGCTTGAGGGAGATACGCGAAAAACTGTTTTTT	TRBJ1-4	-	TRBV11-2	once
CASSSPPYEQYF	TGTGCCAGCAGTTCTCCCCCCTACGAGCAGTACTTC	TRBJ2-7	-	TRBV28	once
CASSLGLPPSYEQYF	TGCGCCAGCAGCTTAGGGCTTCCACCCTCCTACGAGCAGTACTTC	TRBJ2-7	-	TRBV5-1	-
CACQTSRSTDTQYF	TGTGCCTGCCAGACTAGCCGAAGCACAGATACGCAGTATTTT	TRBJ2-3	TRBD2	TRBV30	-
CASSVLGQKNGYTF	TGTGCCAGCAGCGTTTTGGGACAGAAGAATGGCTACACCTTC	TRBJ1-2	TRBD1	TRBV9	-
CASSYAARPNSAIYF	TGTGCCAGCAGTTACGCAGCCCGCCCGAACTCGGCCATATATTTT	TRBJ1-3	-	TRBV6-5	-
CASSFLAGGPDEQFF	TGCGCCAGCAGCTTCCTAGCGGGAGGGCCCGATGAGCAGTTCTTC	TRBJ2-1	TRBD2	TRBV5-1	once
CASSPGSTDTQYF	TGTGCCAGCAGCCCCGGCAGCACAGATACGCAGTATTTT	TRBJ2-3	-	TRBV6-5	-
CASSRDSTIGKLFF	TGTGCCAGCAGCCGGGACTCTACGATAGGGAAACTGTTTTTT	TRBJ1-4	-	TRBV2	-
CSVDRGTEAFF	TGCAGCGTTGATAGGGGAACTGAAGCTTTCTTT	TRBJ1-1	-	TRBV29-1	-
CASSLPTGGSTEAFF	TGTGCCAGTAGTCTCCCGACAGGAGGGTCCACTGAAGCTTTCTTT	TRBJ1-1	-	TRBV19	-
CARSPLLLGRENGYTF	TGTGCCAGAAGTCCTCTCCTATTAGGACGGGAGAATGGCTACACCTTC	TRBJ1-2	-	TRBV7-5	-
CASSSAGQGVSPLHF	TGTGCCAGCAGTTCCGCTGGACAGGGAGTTTCACCCCTCCACTTT	TRBJ1-6	TRBD1	TRBV6-6	-